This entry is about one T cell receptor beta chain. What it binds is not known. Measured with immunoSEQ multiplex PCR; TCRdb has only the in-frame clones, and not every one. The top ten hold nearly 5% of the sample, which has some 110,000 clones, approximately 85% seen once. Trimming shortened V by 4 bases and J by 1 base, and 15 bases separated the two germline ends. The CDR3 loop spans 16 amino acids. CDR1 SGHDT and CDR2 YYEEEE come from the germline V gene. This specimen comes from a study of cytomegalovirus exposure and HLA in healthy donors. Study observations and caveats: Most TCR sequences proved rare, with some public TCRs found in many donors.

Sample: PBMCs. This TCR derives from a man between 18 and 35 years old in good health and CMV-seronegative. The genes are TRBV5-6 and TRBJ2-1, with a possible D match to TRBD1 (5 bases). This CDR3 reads CASSPPGRVSYNEQFF. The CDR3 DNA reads TGTGCCAGCAGCCCACCAGGCAGGGTGTCCTACAATGAGCAGTTCTTC.